A selection of T cell receptor beta chains follows, all from one sample in a study of blood T cell repertoires in COVID-19. Sequenced by immunoSEQ multiplex PCR; TCRdb stores in-frame clones only, minus some. The sample holds some 290,000 clones, roughly 86% seen once. The sample taken for sequencing was peripheral blood. The receptors stem from a young man with active or convalescent COVID-19. Both conserved end residues are part of each CDR3. The order of the fields is D gene, clone size, J gene, V gene, CDR3 DNA, CDR3 protein. A D gene is named only where the DNA matches it firmly. Clone size is stated in some rows and not others, as once, few, many or a class when expanded.

TRBD1	.	TRBJ1-2	TRBV10-1	TGCGCCAGCAGTGAAGGGACAGACTATGGCTACACCTTC	CASSEGTDYGYTF
.	.	TRBJ2-5	TRBV18	TGTGCCAGCTCACCCCGGCAGGCAGGAGAGACCCAGTACTTC	CASSPRQAGETQYF
.	.	TRBJ1-2	TRBV11-2	TGTGCCAGCAGCCTGGGCGCTGGGGCCTATGGCTACACCTTC	CASSLGAGAYGYTF
TRBD1	.	TRBJ1-1	TRBV10-3	TGTGCCATCAGACCCGGACAGGGGCCCGCTGAAGCTTTCTTT	CAIRPGQGPAEAFF
TRBD2	.	TRBJ2-3	TRBV3-1/TRBV3-2	TGTGCCAGCAGCCATCCTAGCGGTTTCACAGATACGCAGTATTTT	CASSHPSGFTDTQYF
TRBD1	.	TRBJ2-2	TRBV6-6	TGTGCCAGCAGTTACGCGGACAGGGGAGGGGAGCTGTTTTTT	CASSYADRGGELFF
TRBD1	.	TRBJ2-1	TRBV3-1/TRBV3-2	TGTGCCAGCAGCCAGACAGGGGGAAATGAGCAGTTCTTC	CASSQTGGNEQFF
.	.	TRBJ1-1	TRBV6-5	TGTGCCAGCAGTTACTCTAGCCGGTCGAAAGTGGAAGCTTTCTTT	CASSYSSRSKVEAFF
TRBD1	once	TRBJ1-2	TRBV11-2	TGTGCCAGCAGCCGACAGGGAGGTGGCTACACCTTC	CASSRQGGGYTF
.	.	TRBJ2-2	TRBV6-5	TGTGCCAGCAGTTTATTCGGGGAGCTGTTTTTT	CASSLFGELFF
.	.	TRBJ1-6	TRBV25-1	TGTGCCAGCAGTGGGTCGGACAGAAGCTCCTATAATTCACCCCTCCACTTT	CASSGSDRSSYNSPLHF
.	.	TRBJ2-7	TRBV19	TGTGCCAGTAGCGGGGTACCCTACGAGCAGTACTTC	CASSGVPYEQYF
TRBD2	.	TRBJ2-5	TRBV19	TGTGCCAGTAGTGAGGTTACTAGCGGGAGGACGGAGACCCAGTACTTC	CASSEVTSGRTETQYF
.	.	TRBJ1-1	TRBV2	TGTGCCAGCAGTCTATCACCGGGATCTGAAGCTTTCTTT	CASSLSPGSEAFF
.	many	TRBJ2-2	TRBV6-4	TGTGCCAGCAGTGACGGAGACACCGGGGAGCTGTTTTTT	CASSDGDTGELFF
TRBD1	.	TRBJ1-3	TRBV11-2	TGTGCCAGCAGCGACCGGGACAGGTTTGGAAACACCATATATTTT	CASSDRDRFGNTIYF
.	once	TRBJ2-7	TRBV6-5	TGTACCTTGGGAAGCGGCTACGAGCAGTACTTC	CTLGSGYEQYF
.	.	TRBJ1-4	TRBV7-2	TGTGCCAGCAGCTTGGGACCGACAGGTTATGAAAAACTGTTTTTT	CASSLGPTGYEKLFF
.	.	TRBJ1-1	TRBV3-1/TRBV3-2	TGTGCCAGCAGCCCACTTTGGAGGAACACTGAAGCTTTCTTT	CASSPLWRNTEAFF
.	.	TRBJ1-2	TRBV6-6	TGTGCCAGCAGTCCCCTAAAACTTAACTATGGCTACACCTTC	CASSPLKLNYGYTF
.	once	TRBJ2-6	TRBV18	TGTGCCAGCTCACCACGAGAGGTTCGCTCTGGGGCCAACGTCCTGACTTTC	CASSPREVRSGANVLTF
.	.	TRBJ2-2	TRBV18	TGTGCCAGCTCATCGACAGGAGAGAACACCGGGGAGCTGTTTTTT	CASSSTGENTGELFF
.	.	TRBJ2-7	TRBV30	TGTGCCTGGAGTGCAGGAGGCTACGAGCAGTACTTC	CAWSAGGYEQYF
TRBD1	once	TRBJ1-2	TRBV5-8	TGTGCCAGCAACGCCGGGACAGGGGGCGGCTACACCTTC	CASNAGTGGGYTF
.	.	TRBJ2-7	TRBV24-1	TGTGCCACCGGTACAGGGTACTACGAGCAGTACTTC	CATGTGYYEQYF
TRBD2	.	TRBJ2-2	TRBV13	TGTGCCAGCAGCCCAGGGACTAGTCCCACCGGGGAGCTGTTTTTT	CASSPGTSPTGELFF
.	.	TRBJ2-5	TRBV6-5	TGTGCCAGCACCATGGGGCCCCAGGAGACCCAGTACTTC	CASTMGPQETQYF
TRBD1	.	TRBJ2-1	TRBV7-9	TGTGCCAGCAGCCATAGAGGGACAGGGAGAAATGAGCAGTTCTTC	CASSHRGTGRNEQFF
.	few	TRBJ1-1	TRBV5-1	TGCGCCAGCAGCTGGGCGGGGGGAAGCACTGAAGCTTTCTTT	CASSWAGGSTEAFF
.	.	TRBJ1-2	TRBV24-1	TGTGCCACCAGTGATTACCCGGGGTCGTCCTATGGCTACACCTTC	CATSDYPGSSYGYTF
.	.	TRBJ2-7	TRBV21-1	TGTGCCAGCAGCAAAGATAAGGTGGGGACAGGGGGCATTCTGTACGAGCAGTACTTC	CASSKDKVGTGGILYEQYF
.	.	TRBJ1-2	TRBV29-1	TGCAGCGTTGGAAACCAGGCCTATGGCTACACCTTC	CSVGNQAYGYTF
.	.	TRBJ2-6	TRBV19	TGTGCCAGCCGTTCTGGGGCCAACGTCCTGACTTTC	CASRSGANVLTF
.	.	TRBJ2-2	TRBV3-1/TRBV3-2	TGTGCCAGCAGCCAAGAGGGGCCGGTGAGCGTCACAAACACCGGGGAGCTGTTTTTT	CASSQEGPVSVTNTGELFF
.	.	TRBJ1-4	TRBV7-9	TGTGCCAGCACCCGGAGGGAAAAACTGTTTTTT	CASTRREKLFF
.	.	TRBJ2-7	TRBV3-1/TRBV3-2	TGTGCCAGCAGCCAATCGAGCTACGAGCAGTACTTC	CASSQSSYEQYF
.	.	TRBJ2-1	TRBV29-1	TGCAGCGTTGATCCCGGTTACTCCTACAATGAGCAGTTCTTC	CSVDPGYSYNEQFF
TRBD1	.	TRBJ2-7	TRBV5-1	TGCGCCAGCAGCTTCCCGGGACAGAGTTACGAGCAGTACTTC	CASSFPGQSYEQYF
TRBD1	once	TRBJ1-5	TRBV5-8	TGTGCCAGCAGCCCAAGTAGGACAGGGTCGTGGCAGCCCCAGCATTTT	CASSPSRTGSWQPQHF
.	.	TRBJ1-1	TRBV9	TGTGCCAGCAGCCCCCGGAACAGCCTGAACACTGAAGCTTTCTTT	CASSPRNSLNTEAFF
TRBD2	.	TRBJ2-7	TRBV5-4	TGTGCCAGCAGCTTGAGGACAGCGGGGGGGAACGAGCAGTACTTC	CASSLRTAGGNEQYF
TRBD2	once	TRBJ2-3	TRBV4-1	TGCGCCAGCAGATATCAAGCGGGGACCACAGATACGCAGTATTTT	CASRYQAGTTDTQYF
.	.	TRBJ2-3	TRBV5-1	TGCGCCAGCAGCCTTACACCCCCAGATACGCAGTATTTT	CASSLTPPDTQYF
TRBD2	.	TRBJ2-2	TRBV5-6	TGTGCCAGCAGCTTCATAGCGGGGAGCGGGGAGCTGTTTTTT	CASSFIAGSGELFF
TRBD1	.	TRBJ1-5	TRBV15	TGTGCCACCAGCAGAGTCCGGGACAGGGGCGATCAGCCCCAGCATTTT	CATSRVRDRGDQPQHF
.	.	TRBJ1-5	TRBV20-1	TGCAGTGCTAGTGGGGGAGGAGACAATCAGCCCCAGCATTTT	CSASGGGDNQPQHF
.	.	TRBJ1-1	TRBV6-6	TGTGCCAGCACCACTGGGAGGGGTGTGGCTGAAGCTTTCTTT	CASTTGRGVAEAFF
.	.	TRBJ2-7	TRBV10-3	TGTGCCTTCGGCCGGGAAACCTACGAGCAGTACTTC	CAFGRETYEQYF
TRBD2	.	TRBJ2-1	TRBV2	TGTGCCAGCACCAAAACGGGACTAGCGGGACACAATGAGCAGTTCTTC	CASTKTGLAGHNEQFF
.	.	TRBJ2-5	TRBV7-6	TGTGCCAGCAGCTTAACGGAGAAAGAGACCCAGTACTTC	CASSLTEKETQYF
TRBD1	.	TRBJ2-7	TRBV5-5	TGTGCCAGCAGCTTAGCAGGACAGGGGCTCTACGAGCAGTACTTC	CASSLAGQGLYEQYF
TRBD2	.	TRBJ2-7	TRBV30	TGTGCCTTCGAGCGGGATGAGTTTTACGAGCAGTACTTC	CAFERDEFYEQYF
TRBD2	few	TRBJ2-5	TRBV10-1	TGCGCCAGCGGTAGCGGGGGACGCGGAGAGACCCAGTACTTC	CASGSGGRGETQYF
TRBD1	.	TRBJ2-4	TRBV6-7	TGTGCCAGCAGTTACCCGGACAGGGTGACCAAAAACATTCAGTACTTC	CASSYPDRVTKNIQYF
TRBD1	.	TRBJ2-7	TRBV2	TGTGCCAGCAGTGAGGGACAGAGTTACTACGAGCAGTACTTC	CASSEGQSYYEQYF
TRBD2	.	TRBJ2-5	TRBV13	TGTGCCAGCAGCTTAAATCCGCGGGAGGTTCAAGAGACCCAGTACTTC	CASSLNPREVQETQYF
TRBD1	.	TRBJ2-7	TRBV6-5	TGTGCCAGCAGTTACTCATCCGGGACAGGGGTAGCCGAGCAGTACTTC	CASSYSSGTGVAEQYF
.	.	TRBJ1-3	TRBV7-2	TGTGCCAGCAGCTTAAGGCGGATGGCCGGAAACACCATATATTTT	CASSLRRMAGNTIYF
.	.	TRBJ2-5	TRBV5-4	TGTGCCAGCAGCGCCGTGGGAGGAGAGACCCAGTACTTC	CASSAVGGETQYF
TRBD2	.	TRBJ2-1	TRBV7-2	TGTGCCAGCAGCTTAGGAGGTAGCGGGAGAAACAATGAGCAGTTCTTC	CASSLGGSGRNNEQFF